This entry features one T cell receptor beta chain sequence. This specimen belongs to a study of blood T cell repertoires in COVID-19. Libraries were prepared by immunoSEQ multiplex PCR; TCRdb keeps only in-frame clonotypes and omits some of them. The data hold approximately 100,000 clones, with about 85% observed a single time. J was trimmed by 1 base and V by 5 bases; bases with no gene match: 10. Germline V lookup: CDR1 SGHTA, CDR2 FQGNSA. The CDR3 contains 16 residues. This TCR was sampled from a human donor in a cohort sampled during active COVID-19. The chain is built from TRBV7-2 and TRBJ2-7, with 8 nucleotides matching TRBD1. The specimen was peripheral blood. In DNA, the CDR3 is TGTGCCAGCAGCATATGGGGGACAGGCGGATCCTACGAGCAGTACTTC. Translating gives CASSIWGTGGSYEQYF.